The clone carrying this T cell receptor beta chain was seen only a few times. No antigen is known for it. CD4+ and CD8+ T cells were sorted from PBMCs stained for CD3, CD4 and CD8. This entry comes from a study of CD8+ T cells in alopecia areata. Notes on the study in general: Mice showed clearer TCR sharing than patients did, a gap that was possibly HLA-related. Greater clonality was observed in lesional scalp samples, especially alopecia totalis/universalis, versus normal scalp.

After isolation, RNA underwent reverse transcription to generate cDNA as the sequencing template. Libraries were prepared by immunoSEQ multiplex PCR; TCRdb keeps only in-frame clonotypes and omits some of them. This table has roughly 200,000 clones, around 50% appearing once. V lost 3 bases and J lost 2; bases outside the gene matches: 8. Germline-derived CDR1 and CDR2 are SGDLS and YYNGEE. This CDR3 spans 16 amino acids. V is TRBV9 and J is TRBJ2-3; 8 nucleotides match TRBD1. The TCR originated in a human donor in good health. The material sequenced was CD8+ T cells sorted from blood. CDR3 in DNA: TGTGCCAGCAGCGCCTTTGGACAGGGCGTCACAGATACGCAGTATTTT. Its translation is CASSAFGQGVTDTQYF.